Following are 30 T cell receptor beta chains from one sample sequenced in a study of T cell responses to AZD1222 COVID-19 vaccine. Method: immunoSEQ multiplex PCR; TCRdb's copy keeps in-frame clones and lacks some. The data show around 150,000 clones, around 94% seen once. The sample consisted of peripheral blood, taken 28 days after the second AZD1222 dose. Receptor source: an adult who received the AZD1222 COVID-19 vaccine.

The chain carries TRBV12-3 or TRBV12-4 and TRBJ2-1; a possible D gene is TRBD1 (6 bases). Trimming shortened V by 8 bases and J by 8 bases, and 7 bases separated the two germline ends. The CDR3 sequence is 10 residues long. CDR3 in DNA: TGTGCCAGCGGGGGCCATGAGCAGTTCTTC. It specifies CASGGHEQFF.

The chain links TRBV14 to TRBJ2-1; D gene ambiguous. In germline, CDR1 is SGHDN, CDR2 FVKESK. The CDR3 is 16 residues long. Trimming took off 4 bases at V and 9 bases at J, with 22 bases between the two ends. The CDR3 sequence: CASSPNKIGFTGEQFF. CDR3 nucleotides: TGTGCCAGCAGCCCTAACAAAATCGGGTTTACGGGTGAGCAGTTCTTC.

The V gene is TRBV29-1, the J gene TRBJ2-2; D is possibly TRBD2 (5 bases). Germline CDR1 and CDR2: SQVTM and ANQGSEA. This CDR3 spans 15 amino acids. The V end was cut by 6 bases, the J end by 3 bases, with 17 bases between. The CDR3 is CSVRNADLDTGELFF. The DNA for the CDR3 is TGCAGCGTCCGTAACGCGGACTTGGACACCGGGGAGCTGTTTTTT.

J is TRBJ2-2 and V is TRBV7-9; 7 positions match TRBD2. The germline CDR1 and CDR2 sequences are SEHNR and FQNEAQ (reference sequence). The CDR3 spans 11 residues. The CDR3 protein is CSGGNTGELFF. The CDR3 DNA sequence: TGTTCGGGAGGAAACACCGGGGAGCTGTTTTTT.

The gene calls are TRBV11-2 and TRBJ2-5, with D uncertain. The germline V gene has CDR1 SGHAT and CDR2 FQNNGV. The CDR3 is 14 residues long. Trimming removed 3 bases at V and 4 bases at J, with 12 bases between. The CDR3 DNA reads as TGTGCCAGCAGCTTCATAGGGTCCGGAGAGACCCAGTACTTC. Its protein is CASSFIGSGETQYF.

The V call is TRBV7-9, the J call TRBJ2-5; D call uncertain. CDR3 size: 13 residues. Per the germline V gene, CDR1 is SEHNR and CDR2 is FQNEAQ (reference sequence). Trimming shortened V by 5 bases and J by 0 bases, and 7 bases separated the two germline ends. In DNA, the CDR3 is TGTGCCAGCAGCAAAGACAACCAAGAGACCCAGTACTTC. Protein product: CASSKDNQETQYF.

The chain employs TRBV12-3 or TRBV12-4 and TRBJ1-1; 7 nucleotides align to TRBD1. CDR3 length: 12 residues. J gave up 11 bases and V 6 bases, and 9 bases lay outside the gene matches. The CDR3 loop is CASSTQGLGAFF. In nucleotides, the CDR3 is TGTGCCAGCAGCACACAGGGGCTCGGGGCTTTCTTT.

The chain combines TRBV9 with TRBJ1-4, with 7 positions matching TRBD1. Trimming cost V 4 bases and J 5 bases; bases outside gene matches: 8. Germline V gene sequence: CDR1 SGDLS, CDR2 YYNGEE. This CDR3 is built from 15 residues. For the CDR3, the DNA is TGTGCCAGCAGCACCCGGACAGGTTCGAATGAAAAACTGTTTTTT. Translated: CASSTRTGSNEKLFF.

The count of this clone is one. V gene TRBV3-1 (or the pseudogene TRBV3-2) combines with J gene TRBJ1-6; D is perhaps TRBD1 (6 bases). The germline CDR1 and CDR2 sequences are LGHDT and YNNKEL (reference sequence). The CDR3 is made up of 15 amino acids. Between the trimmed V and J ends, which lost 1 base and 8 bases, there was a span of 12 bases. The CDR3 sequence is CASSQGDTGYSPLHF. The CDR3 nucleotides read TGTGCCAGCAGCCAAGGGGACACGGGATATTCACCCCTCCACTTT.

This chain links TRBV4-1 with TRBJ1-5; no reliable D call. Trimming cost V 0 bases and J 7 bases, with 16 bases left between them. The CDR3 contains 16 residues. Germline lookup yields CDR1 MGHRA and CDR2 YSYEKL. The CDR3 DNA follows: TGCGCCAGCAGCCAAGATACCCCCAGTCCGCAGCAGCCCCAGCATTTT. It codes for CASSQDTPSPQQPQHF.

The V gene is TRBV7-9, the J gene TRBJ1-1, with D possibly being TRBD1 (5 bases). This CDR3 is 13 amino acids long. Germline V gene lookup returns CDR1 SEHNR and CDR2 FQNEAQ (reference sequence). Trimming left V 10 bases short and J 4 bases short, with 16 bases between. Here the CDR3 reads CATNAGPATEAFF. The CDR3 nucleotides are TGTGCCACAAACGCAGGGCCTGCCACTGAAGCTTTCTTT.

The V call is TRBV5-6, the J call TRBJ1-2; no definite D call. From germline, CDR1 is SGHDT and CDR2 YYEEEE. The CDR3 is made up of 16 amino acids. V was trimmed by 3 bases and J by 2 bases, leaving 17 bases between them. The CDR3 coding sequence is TGTGCCAGCAGCTCCCCCCGGGAAAACCGAAACTATGGCTACACCTTC. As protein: CASSSPRENRNYGYTF.

The CDR3 loop reads CASSDLDMGYQYF. The CDR3 DNA follows: TGTGCCAGCAGCGATCTAGACATGGGGTACCAGTACTTC. The chain combines TRBV9 with TRBJ2-5; D remains unclear. This CDR3 has 13 amino acids. The germline V gene encodes CDR1 SGDLS and CDR2 YYNGEE. Trimming left V 3 bases short and J 10 bases short, with 16 bases between.

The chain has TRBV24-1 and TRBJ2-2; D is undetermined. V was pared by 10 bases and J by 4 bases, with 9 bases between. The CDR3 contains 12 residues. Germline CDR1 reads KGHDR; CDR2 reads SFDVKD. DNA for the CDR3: TGTGCCACTTCTGAGGCCACCGGGGAGCTGTTTTTT. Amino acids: CATSEATGELFF.

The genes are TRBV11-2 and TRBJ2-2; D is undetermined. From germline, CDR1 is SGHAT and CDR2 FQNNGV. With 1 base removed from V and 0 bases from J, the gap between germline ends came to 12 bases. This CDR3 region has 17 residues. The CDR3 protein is CASSLGFAAANTGELFF. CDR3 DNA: TGTGCCAGCAGCTTAGGCTTTGCGGCCGCGAACACCGGGGAGCTGTTTTTT.

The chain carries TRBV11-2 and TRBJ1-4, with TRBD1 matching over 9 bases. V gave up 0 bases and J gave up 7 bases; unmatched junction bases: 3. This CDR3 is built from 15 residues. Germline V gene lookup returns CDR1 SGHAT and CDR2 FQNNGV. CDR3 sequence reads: CASSLERDRVEKLFF. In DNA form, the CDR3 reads TGTGCCAGCAGCTTAGAACGGGACAGGGTTGAAAAACTGTTTTTT.

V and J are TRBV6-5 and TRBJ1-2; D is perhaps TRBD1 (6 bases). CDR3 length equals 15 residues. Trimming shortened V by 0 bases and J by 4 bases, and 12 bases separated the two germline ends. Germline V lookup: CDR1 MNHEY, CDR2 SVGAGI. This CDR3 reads CASSYSSGQSYGYTF. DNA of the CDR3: TGTGCCAGCAGTTACTCGAGCGGACAGAGCTATGGCTACACCTTC.

CDR3 residues: CASSLGGDTEAFF. The CDR3 DNA sequence: TGTGCCAGCAGTTTGGGAGGGGACACTGAAGCTTTCTTT. The V and J genes are TRBV27 and TRBJ1-1; maybe TRBD1 (5 bases). V lost 3 bases, J lost 3 bases, and 8 bases lay in between. Germline lookup yields CDR1 MNHEY and CDR2 SMNVEV (reference sequence). This CDR3 comprises 13 residues.

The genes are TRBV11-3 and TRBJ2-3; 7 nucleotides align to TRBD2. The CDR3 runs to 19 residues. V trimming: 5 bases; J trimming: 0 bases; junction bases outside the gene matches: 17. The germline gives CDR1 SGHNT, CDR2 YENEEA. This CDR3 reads CASSQGLPRNLTSTDTQYF. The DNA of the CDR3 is TGTGCCAGCAGCCAGGGACTACCCCGAAACCTAACGAGCACAGATACGCAGTATTTT.

The CDR3 DNA reads as TGTGCCAGCAGTTCCGGTGGGGATACGCAGTATTTT. Translation gives CASSSGGDTQYF. This chain connects TRBV12-3 or TRBV12-4 to TRBJ2-3; unclear D gene. With 4 bases removed from V and 6 bases from J, the gap between germline ends came to 8 bases. The CDR3 extends over 12 amino acids.

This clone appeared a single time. The CDR3 reads CASSPETGVVYEQYF. As DNA, the CDR3 is TGCGCCAGCAGCCCCGAGACGGGAGTAGTATACGAGCAGTACTTC. This chain joins TRBV4-1 and TRBJ2-7, with D maybe TRBD2 (6 bases). The V end was cut by 4 bases, the J end by 4 bases, with 17 bases between. The length of the CDR3 is 15 residues. Looked up from germline, CDR1 is MGHRA and CDR2 is YSYEKL.

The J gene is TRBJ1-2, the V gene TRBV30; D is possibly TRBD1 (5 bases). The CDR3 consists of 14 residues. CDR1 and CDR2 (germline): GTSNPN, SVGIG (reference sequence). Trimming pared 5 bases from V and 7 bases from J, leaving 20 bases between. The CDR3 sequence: CAWGGESDLSGYTF. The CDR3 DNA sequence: TGTGCCTGGGGGGGGGAGTCGGACTTAAGTGGCTACACCTTC.

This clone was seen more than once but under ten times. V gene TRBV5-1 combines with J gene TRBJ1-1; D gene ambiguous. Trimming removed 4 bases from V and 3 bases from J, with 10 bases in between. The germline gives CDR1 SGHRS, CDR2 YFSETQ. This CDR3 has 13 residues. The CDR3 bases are TGCGCCAGCAGCAAGGACTTGGACACTGAAGCTTTCTTT. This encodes CASSKDLDTEAFF. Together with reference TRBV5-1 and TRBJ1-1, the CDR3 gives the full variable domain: KAGVTQTPRYLIKTRGQQVTLSCSPISGHRSVSWYQQTPGQGLQFLFEYFSETQRNKGNFPGRFSGRQFSNSRSEMNVSTLELGDSALYLCASSKDLDTEAFFGQGTRLTVV.

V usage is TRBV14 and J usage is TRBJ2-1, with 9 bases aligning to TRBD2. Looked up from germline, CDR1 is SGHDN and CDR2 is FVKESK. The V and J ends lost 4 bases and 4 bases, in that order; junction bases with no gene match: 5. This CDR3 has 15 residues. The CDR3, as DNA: TGTGCCAGCAGCCCTTTGACTAGCGGATACAATGAGCAGTTCTTC. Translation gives CASSPLTSGYNEQFF.

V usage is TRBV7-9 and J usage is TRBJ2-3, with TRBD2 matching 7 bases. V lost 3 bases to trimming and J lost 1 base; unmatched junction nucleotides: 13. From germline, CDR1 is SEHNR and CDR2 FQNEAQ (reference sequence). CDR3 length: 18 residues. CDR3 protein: CASSFPASSGARTDTQYF. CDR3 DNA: TGTGCCAGCAGCTTTCCCGCGTCTAGCGGAGCCCGCACAGATACGCAGTATTTT.

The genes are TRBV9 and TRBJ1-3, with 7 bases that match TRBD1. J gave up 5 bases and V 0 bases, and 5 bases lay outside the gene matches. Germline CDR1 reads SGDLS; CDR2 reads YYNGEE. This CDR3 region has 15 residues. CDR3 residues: CASSVATGSRNTIYF. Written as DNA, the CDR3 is TGTGCCAGCAGCGTAGCGACAGGGTCAAGAAACACCATATATTTT.

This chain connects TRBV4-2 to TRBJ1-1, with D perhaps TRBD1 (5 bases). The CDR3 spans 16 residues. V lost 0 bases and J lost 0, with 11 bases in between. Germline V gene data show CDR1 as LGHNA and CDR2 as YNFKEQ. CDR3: CASSQDARAMNTEAFF. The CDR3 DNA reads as TGTGCCAGCAGCCAAGATGCCAGGGCTATGAACACTGAAGCTTTCTTT.

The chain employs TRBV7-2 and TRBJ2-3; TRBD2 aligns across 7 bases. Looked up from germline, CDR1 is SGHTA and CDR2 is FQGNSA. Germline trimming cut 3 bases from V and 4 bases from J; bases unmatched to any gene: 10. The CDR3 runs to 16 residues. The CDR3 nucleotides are TGTGCCAGCAGCTTCTTTGTGGGGGGGTACGCAGATACGCAGTATTTT. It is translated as CASSFFVGGYADTQYF.

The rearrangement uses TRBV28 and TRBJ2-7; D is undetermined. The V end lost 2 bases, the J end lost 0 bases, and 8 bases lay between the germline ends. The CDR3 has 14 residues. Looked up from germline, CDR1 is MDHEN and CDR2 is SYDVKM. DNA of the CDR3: TGTGCCAGCAGTTTAATATCGAGCTCCTACGAGCAGTACTTC. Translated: CASSLISSSYEQYF.

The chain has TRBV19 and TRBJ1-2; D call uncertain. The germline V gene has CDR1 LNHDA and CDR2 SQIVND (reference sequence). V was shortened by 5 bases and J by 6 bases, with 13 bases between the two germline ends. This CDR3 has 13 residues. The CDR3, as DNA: TGTGCCAGTAGTGCTCAGCGTAAGGATGGCTACACCTTC. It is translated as CASSAQRKDGYTF.